This T cell receptor beta chain was found in a study of T cells in localized non-small cell lung cancer (dated by TCRdb to about 2020). Concerning the study at large: The study analyzed T cell repertoires of a few hundred early-stage NSCLC patients, comparing tumors and uninvolved tumor-adjacent lungs. All 240 or so NSCLC patients in the cohort were treatment-naive and had localized lung tumors that were resected. A mean age of roughly 66 years was recorded for the NSCLC patients, of whom 129 were male and about a hundred were female. General findings and caveats noted by the study authors: Since the design was exploratory, TCR variables were selected using unadjusted p-values with no false-discovery rate correction. Uninvolved tumor-adjacent lung showed the highest T cell clonality, higher than tumor, which suggests more focused antigenic responses in the adjacent lung. Higher T cell density in blood was associated with longer overall survival, whereas higher clonality in adjacent lung was associated with shorter survival. A median of about 55 of the top 100 tumor clones were detected in paired uninvolved adjacent lung, and about 29 of these tumor clones were also found among the top 100 clones of the paired uninvolved adjacent lung. Because multi-region sequencing of the tumors was not done, intratumor heterogeneity could not be ruled out.

TCR beta CDR3 regions were sequenced from DNA using the immunoSEQ Assay. As for how the authors treated the data: T cell density was computed as TCR beta template counts normalized to usable DNA estimated by amplifying housekeeping genes. Richness was estimated with the preseqR package, extrapolating to 400,000 templates for PBMC samples and 120,000 templates for tissue samples. Clonality was taken to be one minus Pielou's evenness. Tissue-enriched TCRs were identified by differential abundance testing using productive amino-acid clonotypes, minimum total count 5 and alpha 0.1. The Jaccard Index and the Morisita Overlap Index were used to measure how much the repertoires overlapped between compartments. GLIPH clustered TCR beta CDR3s with public tetramer-defined viral CDR3s; viral motifs required at least three viral sequences plus V-gene enrichment. TCRdb provides this immuneACCESS table in a form limited to in-frame rearrangements. Some clones are lacking; in checked studies, under half of them reflect an unresolved V gene, and why the rest are absent is not known. V and J calls and clone size are copied from that table; D and trimming were computed from the DNA. In this sample the table shows 1,400 or so clones, 20% to 25% of which occur a single time. The top ten clones comprise 15% to 20% of the sample.

About this clone itself: The specificity of this receptor is unknown. One base away there is no much larger clone; base qualities are not given.

As encoded in the germline V gene (reference sequence), CDR1 is GTSNPN while CDR2 is SVGIG. Trimming removed 0 bases from V and 9 bases from J, leaving 9 bases between the germline ends. Counted from cysteine to phenylalanine, this CDR3 has 11 amino acids. The retained sequence is limited to the CDR3, 33 bases, with the frame set at the first base. Uninvolved adjacent lung was taken at least 2 cm from the tumor margin and confirmed free of atypia by two independent pathologists. At diagnosis, peripheral blood, uninvolved tumor-adjacent lung and tumor were collected and were preserved as a mix of fresh-frozen and FFPE material.

The sample was normal lung tissue next to the tumor, taken before any cancer treatment. The TCR was taken from a female donor older than 55 with stage II squamous cell lung carcinoma. This chain is built from TRBV30 and TRBJ2-7; D gene: possibly TRBD1, on 5 matching bases. Here is the DNA: TGTGCCTGGAGTGTACAGGCTGGGCAGTACTTC. Its protein reads: CAWSVQAGQYF.